These 30 T cell receptor beta chains were sequenced from one sample in a study of blood T cell repertoires in COVID-19. Profiling relied on immunoSEQ multiplex PCR, and the TCRdb table lists in-frame clones only, not all of them. The repertoire holds roughly 15,000 clones, 70% to 90% seen once, with about a third in the top ten. Sequencing was performed on peripheral blood. The receptors shown here come from a man aged 65 to 85 in a cohort sampled during active COVID-19.

The chain has TRBV5-1 and TRBJ2-5, with D hard to call. CDR1 SGHRS and CDR2 YFSETQ come from the germline V gene. This CDR3 comprises 12 residues. Trimming took 1 base from V and 5 from J, leaving 6 bases between them. The CDR3 region is CASSLSFETQYF. The DNA of the CDR3 is TGCGCCAGCAGCTTGTCCTTTGAGACCCAGTACTTC.

The chain combines TRBV7-2 with TRBJ2-7, with TRBD1 matching 10 bases. Germline assignment: CDR1 SGHTA and CDR2 FQGNSA. The CDR3 has 13 residues. V lost 8 bases to trimming and J lost 3 bases; unmatched junction nucleotides: 4. The CDR3 loop is CASRDRGLYEQYF. DNA for the CDR3: TGTGCCAGCCGGGACAGGGGCCTCTACGAGCAGTACTTC.

The rearrangement uses TRBV28 and TRBJ1-2; D is undetermined. The germline gives CDR1 MDHEN, CDR2 SYDVKM. The CDR3 extends over 12 amino acids. The ends were cut back, 10 bases at V and 2 bases at J, with 11 bases in the middle. The CDR3 coding sequence is TGTGCCACCCAGCGGAGCAACTATGGCTACACCTTC. Translated: CATQRSNYGYTF.

With regard to this clone: The sample has other DNA sequences that encode this CDR3 too. The chain carries TRBV6-2 or TRBV6-3 and TRBJ1-5, with D tentatively TRBD1 (6 bases). V was shortened by 6 bases and J by 7 bases, with 16 bases between the two germline ends. Germline CDR1 MNHEY, CDR2 SVGEGT. The CDR3 spans 14 residues. CDR3 in DNA: TGTGCCAGCAGCCCGGTAGGGGGAGGGCAGCCCCAGCATTTT. Its translation: CASSPVGGGQPQHF.

The V gene is TRBV7-2, the J gene TRBJ2-3; perhaps TRBD2 as D (6 bases). Trimming left V 6 bases short and J 4 bases short, with 17 bases between. CDR1 and CDR2 (germline): SGHTA, FQGNSA. The CDR3 sequence is 15 residues long. The DNA of the CDR3 is TGTGCCAGCAGACCAGGGATGGCGGGACCAGATACGCAGTATTTT. This gives the protein CASRPGMAGPDTQYF.

CDR3 DNA sequence: TGTGCCACCAGCAGACCAGGAATAAGCACAGATACGCAGTATTTT. Amino acid sequence: CATSRPGISTDTQYF. The rearrangement joins TRBV15 to TRBJ2-3; D is undetermined. Germline CDR1 LNHNV, CDR2 YYDKDF (reference sequence). With 2 bases removed from V and 0 bases from J, the gap between germline ends came to 9 bases. This CDR3 contains 15 residues.

This clone was counted only a few times. V usage is TRBV4-3 and J usage is TRBJ2-3, with a weak D call TRBD2 (5 bases). V was cut by 0 bases and J by 4 bases, with 11 bases left in between. The germline V gene encodes CDR1 LGHNA and CDR2 YSLEER. CDR3 length equals 15 residues. The CDR3, as DNA: TGCGCCAGCAGCCAAGAGGTGATGGGAGCAGATACGCAGTATTTT. This translates into CASSQEVMGADTQYF.

This clone was seen just once. This chain joins TRBV5-1 and TRBJ2-1, with D possibly being TRBD2 (6 bases). Trimming took off 4 bases at V and 7 bases at J, with 18 bases between the two ends. Germline V CDR1 and CDR2: SGHRS, YFSETQ. The CDR3 runs to 15 residues. The CDR3 DNA reads TGCGCCAGCAGCATCCCGGGACTGAGCAGGAATGAGCAGTTCTTC. Protein product: CASSIPGLSRNEQFF.

CDR3 region: CASSSGQGNMVFGYTF. The CDR3 coding sequence is TGCGCCAGCAGCTCTGGACAGGGAAATATGGTGTTTGGCTACACCTTC. J is TRBJ1-2 and V is TRBV5-1; TRBD1 matches at 8 bases. V lost 3 bases and J lost 7; bases outside the gene matches: 14. Germline-derived CDR1 and CDR2 are SGHRS and YFSETQ. This CDR3 region has 16 residues.

The rearrangement links TRBV6-5 to TRBJ2-5; D is undetermined. Trimming shortened V by 0 bases and J by 5 bases, and 10 bases separated the two germline ends. Germline V gene lookup returns CDR1 MNHEY and CDR2 SVGAGI. The CDR3 loop spans 14 amino acids. CDR3 residues: CASSYSRSWETQYF. Written as DNA, the CDR3 is TGTGCCAGCAGTTACTCGCGTTCCTGGGAGACCCAGTACTTC.

The V gene is TRBV4-3, the J gene TRBJ1-1; D perhaps matches TRBD1 (5 bases). The germline V gene has CDR1 LGHNA and CDR2 YSLEER. V dropped 4 bases and J dropped 5 bases, with 11 bases sitting between them. The CDR3 has 13 residues. CDR3 in DNA: TGCGCCAGCAGCCCCCTCGACAGAACTGAAGCTTTCTTT. Its translation is CASSPLDRTEAFF.

The chain links TRBV27 to TRBJ2-7; 8 bases map to TRBD1. Germline V lookup: CDR1 MNHEY, CDR2 SMNVEV (reference sequence). Trimming took 5 bases from V and 2 from J; bases not matched to a gene: 2. The CDR3 consists of 13 residues. The CDR3 reads CASSVGQAYEQYF. The CDR3 nucleotides are TGTGCCAGCAGTGTGGGACAGGCCTACGAGCAGTACTTC.

This clone was observed a single time. The chain uses TRBV18 and TRBJ2-7; 11 positions agree with TRBD2. Germline loops: CDR1 KGHSH, CDR2 LQKENI. This CDR3 spans 15 amino acids. The junction had 5 bases not matched to a gene; V was cut back by 4 bases and J by 3 bases. CDR3 loop: CASSRPGLADYEQYF. The CDR3 coding sequence is TGTGCCAGCTCACGTCCGGGACTAGCGGACTACGAGCAGTACTTC.

The chain combines TRBV4-2 with TRBJ2-7; D perhaps matches TRBD1 (6 bases). This CDR3 is built from 14 residues. V dropped 4 bases and J dropped 4 bases, with 14 bases sitting between them. Germline assignment: CDR1 LGHNA and CDR2 YNFKEQ. CDR3 sequence: CASSLEFRGYEQYF. The CDR3 DNA follows: TGTGCCAGCAGCCTAGAATTCAGGGGTTACGAGCAGTACTTC.

The J gene is TRBJ1-2, the V gene TRBV5-4; D gene ambiguous. The CDR3 runs to 14 residues. With 0 bases removed from V and 4 bases from J, the gap between germline ends came to 10 bases. Germline CDR1 is SGHNT and CDR2 is YYREEE (reference sequence). CDR3 bases: TGTGCCAGCAGCTTGGAGCCCCACGGCTATGGCTACACCTTC. Its protein product is CASSLEPHGYGYTF.

The chain carries TRBV19 and TRBJ2-2, with D maybe TRBD2 (7 bases). The CDR3 is made up of 15 amino acids. Trimming removed 5 bases at V and 1 base at J, with 11 bases between. CDR1 and CDR2 (germline): LNHDA, SQIVND (reference sequence). DNA of the CDR3: TGTGCCAGTAGTCGGGGGGCAGGGAACACCGGGGAGCTGTTTTTT. It translates to CASSRGAGNTGELFF.

CDR3 loop: CASSLYISGANVLTF. CDR3 sequence (DNA): TGTGCCAGCAGCTTATATATCTCTGGGGCCAACGTCCTGACTTTC. The chain links TRBV7-2 to TRBJ2-6; no reliable D call. Germline V CDR1 and CDR2: SGHTA, FQGNSA. Trimming took 2 bases from V and 0 from J, leaving 5 bases between them. CDR3 length: 15 residues.

The chain uses TRBV6-1 and TRBJ2-1; possibly TRBD2 for D (6 bases). The germline V gene encodes CDR1 MNHNS and CDR2 SASEGT. V was cut by 11 bases and J by 0 bases, with 11 bases left in between. The CDR3 is 13 amino acids. The CDR3 here is CAGAGSSYNEQFF. DNA for the CDR3: TGTGCCGGGGCGGGGAGCTCCTACAATGAGCAGTTCTTC.

This sequence joins TRBV21-1 and TRBJ2-6; the table assigns TRBD1, which was not confirmed against the DNA. TRBV21-1 is a pseudogene segment. The CDR3 runs 15 residues. CDR3 sequence reads: CASSKTSSGANVLTF. The CDR3 region has the DNA TGTGCCAGCAGCAAAACATCCTCTGGGGCCAACGTCCTGACTTTC.

V gene TRBV5-6 combines with J gene TRBJ1-1; the match to TRBD1 covers 8 bases. The germline CDR1 and CDR2 sequences are SGHDT and YYEEEE. With 7 bases clipped from V and 0 bases from J, the junction kept 5 bases outside the gene matches. The CDR3 runs 14 residues. Here the CDR3 reads CASGDRGVNTEAFF. CDR3 nucleotides: TGTGCCAGCGGAGACAGGGGCGTGAACACTGAAGCTTTCTTT.

This chain joins TRBV3-1 (or the pseudogene TRBV3-2) and TRBJ1-6; D possibly corresponds to TRBD1 (5 bases). Trimming took off 4 bases at V and 6 bases at J, with 13 bases between the two ends. This CDR3 contains 15 residues. The germline CDR1 and CDR2 sequences are LGHDT and YNNKEL (reference sequence). The CDR3 protein is CASSRSQGSNSPLHF. The CDR3 DNA reads as TGTGCCAGCAGCCGAAGCCAGGGATCTAATTCACCCCTCCACTTT.

This clone was picked up one time. CDR3 in DNA: TGTGCCAGCAGCTTAGCCCTAACGGTTAACACCGGGGAGCTGTTTTTT. Translation: CASSLALTVNTGELFF. This rearrangement joins TRBV5-5 to TRBJ2-2; D gene ambiguous. The CDR3 runs to 16 residues. Deletions cut 2 bases from V and 2 bases from J, with 13 bases between. Germline lookup yields CDR1 SGHKS and CDR2 YYEKEE (reference sequence).

This chain joins TRBV2 and TRBJ2-7, with TRBD2 identical over 7 bases. The ends lost 4 bases at V and 1 base at J; junction bases unmatched: 7. In germline, CDR1 is SNHLY, CDR2 FYNNEI. CDR3 length: 15 residues. The CDR3 reads CASSVGGSPSYEQYF. As DNA, the CDR3 is TGTGCCAGCAGTGTGGGCGGGAGCCCGTCCTACGAGCAGTACTTC.

V gene TRBV12-3 or TRBV12-4 combines with J gene TRBJ1-5; D is unclear. This CDR3 has 12 residues. V was cut by 2 bases and J by 6 bases, with 5 bases left in between. In DNA, the CDR3 is TGTGCCAGCAGTTTATGGAGTCAGCCCCAGCATTTT. It codes for CASSLWSQPQHF.

The rearrangement links TRBV6-2 or TRBV6-3 to TRBJ2-6; D is perhaps TRBD1 (6 bases). CDR3 length equals 18 residues. V lost 6 bases and J lost 4, with 22 bases in between. CDR1 is MNHEY and CDR2 is SVGEGT in the germline V gene. Written as DNA, the CDR3 is TGTGCCAGCAGCTCCTTGGCAGGGGTTCTTCGGGGGGCCAACGTCCTGACTTTC. Translating gives CASSSLAGVLRGANVLTF.

The genes are TRBV25-1 and TRBJ2-2; maybe TRBD1 (6 bases). This CDR3 spans 13 amino acids. V was shortened by 4 bases and J by 4 bases, with 7 bases between the two germline ends. The germline V gene encodes CDR1 MGHDK and CDR2 SYGVNS. The CDR3 region has the DNA TGTGCCAGCAGTGGGGACACCACCGGGGAGCTGTTTTTT. Protein product: CASSGDTTGELFF.

The chain couples TRBV12-3 or TRBV12-4 to TRBJ1-4, with 7 nucleotides matching TRBD1. The CDR3 totals 13 residues. V trimming: 6 bases; J trimming: 7 bases; junction bases outside the gene matches: 5. The CDR3 DNA reads TGTGCCAGCAGCTTTACAGGGGTTGAAAAACTGTTTTTT. Translated: CASSFTGVEKLFF.

This clone was detected only once. The chain recombines TRBV7-2 with TRBJ1-5; the D is unclear. The CDR3 covers 13 residues. V was shortened by 2 bases and J by 4 bases, with 6 bases between the two germline ends. CDR1 is SGHTA and CDR2 is FQGNSA in the germline V gene. The CDR3 bases are TGTGCCAGCAGCTTACAGTTTAATCAGCCCCAGCATTTT. Translated: CASSLQFNQPQHF.

This chain joins TRBV28 and TRBJ2-3; no firm D call. This CDR3 comprises 13 residues. The V and J ends lost 5 bases and 3 bases respectively, with 9 bases between them. Germline values: CDR1 MDHEN, CDR2 SYDVKM. CDR3 sequence reads: CASSKYETDTQYF. The CDR3 bases are TGTGCCAGCAGTAAGTACGAGACAGATACGCAGTATTTT.

J is TRBJ2-3 and V is TRBV11-3, with TRBD2 matching over 13 bases. Trimming removed 5 bases from V and 5 bases from J; junction bases left unmatched: 4. The CDR3 length is 15 residues. Germline V gene sequence: CDR1 SGHNT, CDR2 YENEEA. This CDR3 reads CASSALAGGIDTQYF. CDR3 in DNA: TGTGCCAGCAGCGCACTAGCGGGAGGGATAGATACGCAGTATTTT.